This TCR beta chain was observed in a study of breast tumors, draining lymph nodes, adjacent tissues. The germline V gene encodes CDR1 SNHLY and CDR2 FYNNEI. The CDR3 has 12 amino acids. Each CDR3 protein is one row after TCRdb ran MiXCR on the multiplex PCR reads. The profile shows 130,000 or so distinct CDR3 sequences, 30% to 35% of them singletons. Axillary draining lymph nodes of breast cancer patients supplied the node samples. Turning to this clonotype: Its specificity is not known.

General study results and limits: Luminal-like breast cancer showed significantly greater tumor-nontumor repertoire similarity than basal-like breast cancer did. Findings are consistent with lymph node origin and intratumoral expansion of most tumor T cells. Compared with lymph nodes, tumors were less diverse; compared with nontumor tissue, more. That most tumor T cells come from lymph nodes remained unproven.

This rearrangement joins TRBV2 to TRBJ1-6; D is undetermined. The sample comprised axillary lymph node tissue. The sequence derives from a female donor with breast cancer. Some clones in this sample may be carry-over from other donors' samples. The CDR3 sequence: CASEQYNSPLHF. CDR3 bases: TGTGCTAGCGAGCAGTATAATTCACCCCTCCACTTT.